This T cell receptor beta chain was sequenced for a study of cytomegalovirus exposure and HLA in healthy donors. Study-wide results and limits: Many donors shared some public TCRs, even though most TCR sequences were rare. Excluded were some V segments that proved indistinguishable, including TRBV6-2 and TRBV6-3.

The PCR contained 60 Vbeta and 13 Jbeta primers. The repertoire was sequenced with immunoSEQ multiplex PCR; TCRdb's copy has only in-frame clones and lacks some. The sample lists about 190,000 clones, 84% occurring once. This CDR3 is 13 amino acids long. V lost 6 bases, J lost 11 bases, and 17 bases lay in between. From germline, CDR1 is MNHEY and CDR2 SMNVEV (reference sequence). A word on this clone: Its target is not known.

This rearrangement joins TRBV27 to TRBJ1-5; D unresolved. Sequences were obtained from PBMCs. The sequence was collected from a boy younger than 18 in good health and CMV-seronegative. The CDR3 DNA reads as TGTGCCAGCAGGGGTGGGCCCCTCGGGGCCCAGCATTTT. As protein: CASRGGPLGAQHF.